In this sample, the clone carrying this TCR beta chain turned up many times. The CDR3 has 15 residues. The sample is drawn from a study of T cells of healthy individuals. Each CDR3 protein gets one entry after TCRdb re-called the 5' RACE reads with MiXCR. The sample contains some 100,000 distinct CDR3 sequences, roughly a sixth of which appear only once. The chain recombines TRBV21-1 with TRBJ2-7; the D call of TRBD2 is as the table states it, not checked on the DNA. TRBV21-1 constitutes a pseudogene. This sequence was found in a human donor in good health. In nucleotides, the CDR3 is TGTGCCAGCAGCCCCCGCGGGCGGTCTAGCAACGAGCAGTACTTC. Amino acid sequence: CASSPRGRSSNEQYF.